One sample yielded the 30 T cell receptor beta chains listed below, sequenced in a study of regulatory T cells in long-lasting Graves disease. The TCR beta library used iRepertoire HTBI primers with Arm-PCR amplification of CDR3. TCRdb reprocessed the multiplex PCR reads via MiXCR and lists one record per CDR3 protein. The data hold 350,000 to 550,000 distinct CDR3 sequences, with around 15% observed a single time. As for time point: newly diagnosed GD, antithyroid drugs for less than 3 months. Preparation of the TCR library used RNA extracted from PBMCs. These data were also reused for a study on T cells in Graves' hyperthyroidism and ophthalmopathy.

Sequenced material: peripheral blood mononuclear cells (PBMCs), taken at new diagnosis, from a patient treated with antithyroid drugs. Receptors originate from a woman aged 45-59 years with Graves disease.

Comment on this clonotype: Since a much larger clone is just one base distant, this may be a read error. V is TRBV7-3 and J is TRBJ2-7; TRBD2 matches at 10 bases. The junction had 8 bases not matched to a gene; V was cut back by 2 bases and J by 7 bases. This CDR3 contains 15 residues. CDR1 is SGHTA, CDR2 FQGTGA, per germline. CDR3 nucleotide sequence: TGTGCCAGCAGCTTATTTGGGCTAGCGGGAGATGAGCAGTACTTC. Translating gives CASSLFGLAGDEQYF.

This clonotype has at least ten counts. The gene calls are TRBV2 and TRBJ2-1; TRBD2 matches 8 bases. Trimming removed 4 bases from V and 0 bases from J; junction bases left unmatched: 5. Germline values: CDR1 SNHLY, CDR2 FYNNEI. The CDR3 spans 16 residues. CDR3 in amino acids: CASSGLAGGSYNEQFF. The CDR3 DNA reads as TGTGCCAGCAGTGGTTTGGCGGGAGGCTCCTACAATGAGCAGTTCTTC.

Notes on this clonotype: Germline is not matched at one junction end, which may reflect a read error. The chain employs TRBV7-3 and TRBJ2-2; D is perhaps TRBD2 (6 bases). This CDR3 is 16 amino acids long. Per germline, CDR1 SGHTA and CDR2 FQGTGA. The CDR3 region has the DNA TGTGCCAGCAGCTTGGCCGGAGGGGAGAACACCGGGGAGCTGCTTTTT. Translation gives CASSLAGGENTGELLF.

Remarks on this clonotype: A much larger clone lies a single base off, so this may be a read error. The genes are TRBV13 and TRBJ2-3; 9 nucleotides line up with TRBD1. The germline V gene encodes CDR1 PRHDT and CDR2 FYEKMQ (reference sequence). This CDR3 contains 15 residues. The V and J ends lost 5 bases and 5 bases, in that order; junction bases with no gene match: 8. CDR3 sequence reads: CASSTGTGTGDTQYF. The DNA for the CDR3 is TGTGCCAGCAGCACCGGGACAGGGACTGGAGATACGCAGTATTTT.

The table lists this clonotype with many counts. V gene TRBV12-3 or TRBV12-4 combines with J gene TRBJ2-5; D possibly corresponds to TRBD1 (6 bases). This CDR3 comprises 14 residues. V lost 3 bases and J lost 2, with 10 bases in between. DNA of the CDR3: TGTGCCAGCAGTTTTCAGGGGCTACAAGAGACCCAGTACTTC. Translating gives CASSFQGLQETQYF.

Of note for this clonotype: A much bigger clone sits one base away, suggesting this may be a read error. J is TRBJ1-5 and V is TRBV7-9; D not resolved. Germline CDR1 is SEHNR and CDR2 is FQNEAQ (reference sequence). Trimming took 5 bases from V and 4 from J, leaving 12 bases between them. This CDR3 is 14 amino acids long. This CDR3 reads CASSLYSGNQPQHF. In nucleotides, the CDR3 is TGTGCCAGCAGCCTCTACAGTGGTAATCAGCCCCAGCATTTT.

As to this clonotype: A read error may produce the germline difference seen at one junction end. This chain uses TRBV30 with TRBJ2-1, with 8 nucleotides matching TRBD2. Germline values: CDR1 GTSNPN, CDR2 SVGIG (reference sequence). The CDR3 spans 13 residues. For the CDR3, the DNA is TGTGCCTGGAGTACCGGGAGGGCCAATGAGCAGTCCTTC. Its protein product is CAWSTGRANEQSF.

This clonotype was seen repeatedly, ten times or more. The chain combines TRBV2 with TRBJ1-6, with D uncertain. This CDR3 contains 14 residues. Germline V gene lookup returns CDR1 SNHLY and CDR2 FYNNEI. Between the trimmed V and J ends, which lost 6 bases and 5 bases, there was a span of 11 bases. The CDR3: CASRLNKNNSPLHF. As DNA, the CDR3 is TGTGCCAGCAGACTAAATAAGAATAATTCACCCCTCCACTTT.

The rearrangement uses TRBV3-1 and TRBJ2-1, with TRBD2 matching 12 bases. V trimming: 0 bases; J trimming: 1 base; junction bases outside the gene matches: 10. CDR1 is LGHDT, CDR2 YNNKEL, per germline (reference sequence). The CDR3 contains 20 residues. CDR3 sequence reads: CASSQESLAGGPDSYNEQFF. The CDR3 DNA sequence: TGTGCCAGCAGCCAAGAAAGCCTAGCGGGAGGGCCAGATTCCTACAATGAGCAGTTCTTC.

This clonotype was seen a few times. The rearrangement uses TRBV7-9 and TRBJ2-3, with D tentatively TRBD2 (5 bases). V was pared by 2 bases and J by 4 bases, with 10 bases between. The CDR3 is 14 residues long. Germline CDR1 is SEHNR and CDR2 is FQNEAQ (reference sequence). The CDR3 here is CASSLRGISDTQYF. CDR3 coding DNA: TGTGCCAGCAGCTTACGGGGTATTTCAGATACGCAGTATTTT.

V gene TRBV10-3 combines with J gene TRBJ1-4; D not certain. V was trimmed by 5 bases and J by 4 bases, leaving 17 bases between them. The germline V gene encodes CDR1 ENHRY and CDR2 SYGVKD. The CDR3 runs to 16 residues. The CDR3 coding sequence is TGTGCCATCAGTTCGGTGAAGTCCGGGATTAATGAAAAACTGTTTTTT. It is translated as CAISSVKSGINEKLFF.

Many counts were recorded for this clonotype. The rearrangement uses TRBV6-5 and TRBJ1-1; D gene ambiguous. In germline, CDR1 is MNHEY, CDR2 SVGAGI. V lost 0 bases and J 6 bases, leaving 8 bases between the germline ends. This CDR3 spans 13 amino acids. The chain's CDR3 is CASSYSRVAEAFF. CDR3 DNA: TGTGCCAGCAGTTACTCGAGAGTCGCTGAAGCTTTCTTT.

This clonotype was recorded a few times. The gene calls are TRBV6-9 and TRBJ2-7, with D hard to call. V was clipped by 3 bases and J by 2 bases, with 11 bases between them. The CDR3 runs to 14 residues. CDR1 and CDR2 (germline): MNHGY, SVAAGI. The CDR3 sequence is CASSYGQEAYEQYF. In nucleotides, the CDR3 is TGTGCCAGCAGTTACGGGCAGGAAGCCTACGAGCAGTACTTC.

The sample holds many counts of this clonotype. The chain has TRBV27 and TRBJ1-1, with 7 bases fitting TRBD1. Germline V gene sequence: CDR1 MNHEY, CDR2 SMNVEV (reference sequence). The V gene end was trimmed by 6 bases and the J gene end by 1 base; junction bases not matched to a gene: 14. There are 17 residues in the CDR3. The CDR3 loop reads CASRRENWDRQNTEAFF. The DNA for the CDR3 is TGTGCCAGCAGGAGGGAAAACTGGGACAGACAGAACACTGAAGCTTTCTTT.

At least ten counts were recorded for this clonotype. The J gene is TRBJ2-7, the V gene TRBV28; D assignment may be TRBD1 or TRBD2 (5 bases each). The CDR3 contains 14 residues. Trimming shortened V by 7 bases and J by 1 base, and 14 bases separated the two germline ends. Germline V lookup: CDR1 MDHEN, CDR2 SYDVKM. CDR3 in DNA: TGTGCCAGCATGAGGGACCCCCTATCCTACGAGCAGTACTTC. As protein: CASMRDPLSYEQYF.

V is TRBV12-3 or TRBV12-4 and J is TRBJ1-6; the D is unclear. Trimming took 6 bases from V and 7 from J, leaving 13 bases between them. The CDR3 covers 14 residues. CDR3 sequence reads: CASSPLVGNSPLHF. CDR3 coding DNA: TGTGCCAGCAGCCCCCTGGTCGGGAATTCACCCCTCCACTTT.

This clonotype was detected many times. The rearrangement links TRBV28 to TRBJ2-7, with 8 bases identical to TRBD2. CDR3 length equals 15 residues. Germline CDR1 is MDHEN and CDR2 is SYDVKM. V shed 3 bases, J shed 2 bases, and the junction held 6 bases outside the gene matches. CDR3 DNA: TGTGCCAGCAGTTTCCAGCGGGAGTTCCCCTACGAGCAGTACTTC. Its translation: CASSFQREFPYEQYF. The whole variable domain, remainder taken from reference TRBV28 and TRBJ2-7, is DVKVTQSSRYLVKRTGEKVFLECVQDMDHENMFWYRQDPGLGLRLIYFSYDVKMKEKGDIPEGYSVSREKKERFSLILESASTNQTSMYLCASSFQREFPYEQYFGPGTRLTVT.

This chain uses TRBV5-5 with TRBJ1-4, with unresolved D. V was trimmed by 4 bases and J by 7 bases, leaving 8 bases between them. The CDR3 contains 12 residues. CDR1 and CDR2 from the germline V gene are SGHKS and YYEKEE (reference sequence). The CDR3 loop is CASSLRGEKLFF. CDR3 DNA sequence: TGTGCCAGCAGCCTCCGGGGTGAAAAACTGTTTTTT.

This clonotype was recorded many times. V gene TRBV11-1 combines with J gene TRBJ2-5; 9 nucleotides match TRBD1. This CDR3 comprises 16 residues. The junction had 8 bases not matched to a gene; V was cut back by 4 bases and J by 2 bases. In germline, CDR1 is SGHAT, CDR2 FQDESV (reference sequence). CDR3 DNA sequence: TGTGCCAGCAGCTCCGGGACAGGGACACGGCAAGAGACCCAGTACTTC. Its protein is CASSSGTGTRQETQYF.

This clonotype was observed many times. The rearrangement joins TRBV28 to TRBJ2-3, with D uncertain. The germline V and J ends were trimmed by 4 bases and 2 bases, with 10 bases remaining between them. This CDR3 region has 14 residues. In germline, CDR1 is MDHEN, CDR2 SYDVKM. Here the CDR3 reads CASSYTTVTDTQYF. Written as DNA, the CDR3 is TGTGCCAGCAGTTACACTACGGTCACAGATACGCAGTATTTT.

This clonotype showed up many times. The V and J genes are TRBV15 and TRBJ2-1; 10 bases are a match to TRBD1. With 4 bases clipped from V and 9 bases from J, the junction kept 15 bases outside the gene matches. Germline V CDR1 and CDR2: LNHNV, YYDKDF (reference sequence). There are 17 residues in the CDR3. The CDR3 reads CATSMHNRDRGRGEQFF. CDR3 nucleotides: TGTGCCACCAGCATGCACAACCGGGACAGGGGTAGGGGTGAGCAGTTCTTC.

The table lists this clonotype with many counts. The chain is built from TRBV7-9 and TRBJ2-5; D perhaps matches TRBD2 (5 bases). The germline V gene encodes CDR1 SEHNR and CDR2 FQNEAQ (reference sequence). The CDR3 totals 12 residues. V lost 7 bases to trimming and J lost 1 base, with 7 bases between them. The CDR3: CASTTTQETQYF. The DNA of the CDR3 is TGTGCCAGCACGACTACCCAAGAGACCCAGTACTTC.

This clonotype has more than one count but fewer than ten. V usage is TRBV5-6 and J usage is TRBJ1-6; TRBD1 might be the D (6 bases). The CDR3 extends over 13 amino acids. Germline CDR1 SGHDT, CDR2 YYEEEE. Trimming took 0 bases from V and 11 from J, leaving 9 bases between them. CDR3 sequence: CASSLGDTPPLHF. The CDR3 region has the DNA TGTGCCAGCAGCTTGGGGGACACTCCACCCCTCCACTTT. The full variable domain, its missing parts supplied by reference TRBV5-6 and TRBJ1-6, is DAGVTQSPTHLIKTRGQQVTLRCSPKSGHDTVSWYQQALGQGPQFIFQYYEEEERQRGNFPDRFSGHQFPNYSSELNVNALLLGDSALYLCASSLGDTPPLHFGNGTRLTVT.

Turning to this clonotype: A single base separates this from a much larger clone, so it may be a read error. In nucleotides, the CDR3 is TGTGCCAGCGGTTTGCGGACTAGCGGGAGGACCGGGGAGCTGTTTTTT. This encodes CASGLRTSGRTGELFF. The chain joins TRBV28 to TRBJ2-2, with 14 bases that match TRBD2. The CDR3 loop spans 16 amino acids. Germline V gives CDR1 MDHEN, CDR2 SYDVKM.

This clonotype was seen at least ten times. This chain uses TRBV10-1 with TRBJ2-5; 11 bases line up with TRBD2. CDR3 size: 16 residues. CDR1 and CDR2 from the germline V gene are WNHNN and SYGVQD (reference sequence). J gave up 5 bases and V 3 bases, and 8 bases lay outside the gene matches. The CDR3 here is CASSDGSGRAWETQYF. DNA for the CDR3: TGCGCCAGCAGTGATGGTAGCGGGAGGGCCTGGGAGACCCAGTACTTC.

There are many counts of this clonotype. The rearrangement joins TRBV5-1 to TRBJ2-5; weak D call: TRBD1 (5 bases). CDR1 and CDR2 (germline): SGHRS, YFSETQ. This CDR3 has 13 amino acids. V was clipped by 0 bases and J by 5 bases, with 8 bases between them. The CDR3 region has the DNA TGCGCCAGCAGCTTGGATGGGGCTGAGACCCAGTACTTC. Its translation is CASSLDGAETQYF.

This clonotype was seen more than once but under ten times. CDR3 protein: CACRRLLQETQYF. Written as DNA, the CDR3 is TGTGCCTGTAGGCGATTACTACAAGAGACCCAGTACTTC. This chain joins TRBV30 and TRBJ2-5; D gene unclear. Germline CDR1 and CDR2: GTSNPN and SVGIG (reference sequence). CDR3 length: 13 residues. Trimming pared 6 bases from V and 2 bases from J, leaving 13 bases between. Supplemented by reference TRBV30 and TRBJ2-5, the full variable domain reads SQTIHQWPATLVQPVGSPLSLECTVEGTSNPNLYWYRQAAGRGLQLLFYSVGIGQISSEVPQNLSASRPQDRQFILSSKKLLLSDSGFYLCACRRLLQETQYFGPGTRLLVL.

This clonotype was picked up many times. DNA for the CDR3: TGTGCCAGCAGTCCCCTTAGCGGGAGAAGCACAGATACGCAGTATTTT. It codes for CASSPLSGRSTDTQYF. The chain recombines TRBV27 with TRBJ2-3, with 9 bases fitting TRBD2. CDR1 and CDR2 from the germline V gene are MNHEY and SMNVEV (reference sequence). The CDR3 length is 16 residues. The V and J ends lost 5 bases and 0 bases, in that order; junction bases with no gene match: 6.

There are many counts of this clonotype. The CDR3 spells CASSLGGVGGYTF. The CDR3 DNA follows: TGTGCCAGCAGCTTAGGGGGAGTGGGTGGCTACACCTTC. This sequence joins TRBV13 and TRBJ1-2; D is undetermined. The CDR3 sequence is 13 residues long. Germline loops: CDR1 PRHDT, CDR2 FYEKMQ (reference sequence). The V gene lost 0 bases and the J gene lost 7 bases, with 9 bases spanning the gap.

The sample holds many counts of this clonotype. CDR3 sequence reads: CASSLLGTGGYEQFF. The CDR3 DNA reads as TGCGCCAGCAGCCTACTCGGGACAGGGGGCTATGAGCAGTTCTTC. The chain uses TRBV5-1 and TRBJ2-1, with 12 nucleotides matching TRBD1. The trim removed 4 bases at V and 8 bases at J, leaving 7 bases unmatched. The CDR3 totals 15 residues. From germline, CDR1 is SGHRS and CDR2 YFSETQ.